The next 17 T cell receptor beta chains were all read from a single sample in a study of blood T cell repertoires in COVID-19. Assay used: immunoSEQ multiplex PCR; TCRdb lists only in-frame clones, some missing. The top ten hold 10% to 13% of the sample, which has around 37,000 clones, less than 80% seen once. The sample comprised peripheral blood. These receptors all come from a man aged 70 or older with COVID-19, enrolled during active disease.

This chain joins TRBV18 and TRBJ2-7; 7 nucleotides align to TRBD1. The CDR3 totals 15 residues. CDR1 and CDR2 from the germline V gene are KGHSH and LQKENI. The trim removed 3 bases at V and 4 bases at J, leaving 9 bases unmatched. In DNA, the CDR3 is TGTGCCAGCTCACCTCGAGACAGGGTAGTGTACGAGCAGTACTTC. It is translated as CASSPRDRVVYEQYF.

The V and J genes are TRBV10-3 and TRBJ2-5; TRBD2 might be the D (7 bases). CDR3 length equals 15 residues. The germline V gene has CDR1 ENHRY and CDR2 SYGVKD. Trimming left V 0 bases short and J 4 bases short, with 12 bases between. CDR3 loop: CAISESGGLGETQYF. The CDR3 DNA reads as TGTGCCATCAGTGAGTCCGGGGGGCTTGGAGAGACCCAGTACTTC.

The genes are TRBV29-1 and TRBJ2-5, with 10 positions matching TRBD2. V shed 2 bases and J 3 bases; nucleotides not matched to a gene: 9. Per the germline V gene, CDR1 is SQVTM and CDR2 is ANQGSEA. The CDR3 is 16 amino acids. This chain's CDR3 is CSVEIVASGGKETQYF. DNA for the CDR3: TGCAGCGTTGAAATTGTAGCTAGCGGGGGTAAAGAGACCCAGTACTTC.

V gene TRBV20-1 combines with J gene TRBJ1-5, with TRBD1 identical over 7 bases. J was trimmed by 3 bases and V by 6 bases; bases with no gene match: 17. Germline CDR1 DFQATT, CDR2 SNEGSKA (reference sequence). The CDR3 runs to 17 residues. This chain's CDR3 is CSASLRGLPIYNQPQHF. CDR3 coding DNA: TGCAGTGCCAGTCTAAGGGGGCTCCCCATATACAATCAGCCCCAGCATTTT.

The rearrangement uses TRBV19 and TRBJ1-2; TRBD1 agrees at 10 bases. Germline V CDR1 and CDR2: LNHDA, SQIVND (reference sequence). The length of the CDR3 is 14 residues. The V and J ends lost 5 bases and 6 bases, in that order; junction bases with no gene match: 6. This CDR3 is CASSVTGGANGYTF. CDR3 DNA: TGTGCCAGTAGTGTGACAGGGGGCGCGAATGGCTACACCTTC.

The genes are TRBV7-6 and TRBJ1-2, with a weak D call TRBD1 (5 bases). V lost 4 bases and J 8 bases, leaving 14 bases between the germline ends. CDR3 size: 13 residues. CDR1 and CDR2 (germline): SGHVS, FNYEAQ. The DNA of the CDR3 is TGTGCCAGCAGCTCAAACGGGGGGACCGGCTACACCTTC. It translates to CASSSNGGTGYTF.

J is TRBJ1-5 and V is TRBV12-1; TRBD1, as called in the table, went unchecked against the DNA. TRBV12-1 represents a pseudogene. The CDR3 loop spans 13 amino acids. The CDR3 region is CWSGGSAGQPQHF. The DNA for the CDR3 is TGTTGGTCAGGGGGAAGCGCTGGGCAGCCCCAGCATTTT.

The V call is TRBV7-9, the J call TRBJ1-6; 7 bases line up with TRBD1. CDR3 size: 15 residues. Germline-derived CDR1 and CDR2 are SEHNR and FQNEAQ (reference sequence). The V and J ends lost 1 base and 7 bases, in that order; junction bases with no gene match: 4. Written as DNA, the CDR3 is TGTGCCAGCAGCTTAGGGGCAGGGGGAAATTCACCCCTCCACTTT. Translated: CASSLGAGGNSPLHF.

The V and J genes are TRBV7-9 and TRBJ1-6, with a weak D call TRBD1 (6 bases). The CDR3 sequence is 13 residues long. V lost 5 bases, J lost 6 bases, and 8 bases lay in between. Germline CDR1 SEHNR, CDR2 FQNEAQ (reference sequence). The CDR3 DNA reads TGTGCCAGCAGCAAGGGGGTTAATTCACCCCTCCACTTT. Encoded protein: CASSKGVNSPLHF.

CDR3 sequence (DNA): TGTGCCAGCAAAGAGAGCGGGACGGGGGCAGATACGCAGTATTTT. This codes for CASKESGTGADTQYF. This chain joins TRBV5-5 and TRBJ2-3; 7 nucleotides line up with TRBD2. CDR1 and CDR2 (germline): SGHKS, YYEKEE (reference sequence). V gave up 6 bases and J gave up 4 bases; unmatched junction bases: 11. The CDR3 is made up of 15 amino acids. Full variable domain (rest looked up from reference TRBV5-5 and TRBJ2-3): DAGVTQSPTHLIKTRGQQVTLRCSPISGHKSVSWYQQVLGQGPQFIFQYYEKEERGRGNFPDRFSARQFPNYSSELNVNALLLGDSALYLCASKESGTGADTQYFGPGTRLTVL.

The sample holds a few counts of this clone. The rearrangement uses TRBV19 and TRBJ2-5; TRBD2 is a possible D gene (6 bases). The ends were cut back, 3 bases at V and 6 bases at J, with 14 bases in the middle. The CDR3 sequence is 14 residues long. Germline CDR1 LNHDA, CDR2 SQIVND (reference sequence). Here the CDR3 reads CASSIGGIGKTQYF. In DNA, the CDR3 is TGTGCCAGTAGTATCGGCGGGATAGGGAAGACCCAGTACTTC.

The chain employs TRBV4-1 and TRBJ2-7; TRBD2 agrees at 11 bases. V shed 1 base and J 3 bases; nucleotides not matched to a gene: 5. The germline V gene has CDR1 MGHRA and CDR2 YSYEKL. There are 16 residues in the CDR3. CDR3 nucleotide sequence: TGCGCCAGCAGCCAAGGGGTGGGGACTAGCGGCTACGAGCAGTACTTC. Its protein product is CASSQGVGTSGYEQYF.

The chain carries TRBV30 and TRBJ2-7; D may be TRBD2 (6 bases). CDR1 GTSNPN and CDR2 SVGIG come from the germline V gene (reference sequence). The CDR3 is 14 amino acids. V lost 1 base and J 1 base, leaving 11 bases between the germline ends. The CDR3 spells CAWSAGTPSYEQYF. The CDR3, as DNA: TGTGCCTGGAGTGCCGGGACTCCTTCCTACGAGCAGTACTTC.

The chain employs TRBV6-5 and TRBJ2-7, with TRBD2 matching over 9 bases. Losses at the gene ends were 2 bases for V and 6 bases for J; bases not matched to a gene: 8. This CDR3 contains 15 residues. Germline assignment: CDR1 MNHEY and CDR2 SVGAGI. The CDR3 loop reads CASSYGAGGGSEQYF. The CDR3 DNA reads as TGTGCCAGCAGTTACGGAGCGGGAGGAGGGTCCGAGCAGTACTTC.

The V call is TRBV7-9, the J call TRBJ2-6; D is uncertain. With 0 bases removed from V and 0 bases from J, the gap between germline ends came to 3 bases. Germline CDR1 is SEHNR and CDR2 is FQNEAQ (reference sequence). The CDR3 has 15 amino acids. This chain's CDR3 is CASSLALSGANVLTF. As DNA, the CDR3 is TGTGCCAGCAGCTTAGCCCTCTCTGGGGCCAACGTCCTGACTTTC.

The chain joins TRBV10-3 to TRBJ1-5; 7 bases align to TRBD1. The CDR3 is 13 amino acids. After removal of 3 bases from V and 7 bases from J, the junction contained 3 bases not matched to a gene. Germline lookup yields CDR1 ENHRY and CDR2 SYGVKD. This CDR3 reads CAISDRGEQPQHF. The CDR3, as DNA: TGTGCCATCAGTGACAGGGGGGAACAGCCCCAGCATTTT.

The rearrangement links TRBV9 to TRBJ1-1, with TRBD1 matching 8 bases. Trimming took 4 bases from V and 4 from J; bases not matched to a gene: 6. The germline V gene encodes CDR1 SGDLS and CDR2 YYNGEE. The CDR3 runs to 14 residues. CDR3 in amino acids: CASSTRQGSTEAFF. The DNA of the CDR3 is TGTGCCAGCAGCACCCGACAGGGGAGCACTGAAGCTTTCTTT.